The 18 T cell receptor beta chains below come from one sample, sequenced in a study of memory CD4+ T cells and cytomegalovirus serostatus. Single viable CD3+CD4+CD8-CD45RO+ cells were sorted as the memory CD4+ T cells. Using immunoSEQ multiplex PCR, the repertoire was profiled, and TCRdb retains in-frame clones only, with some absent. The sample consists of 55,000 to 75,000 clones, approximately 78% of them appearing once. The specimen was memory CD4+ T cells from blood. Receptors were obtained from an adult in good health and CMV-seronegative.

CDR3 residues: CASSLGVGRGSQETQYF. The CDR3 DNA reads TGTGCCAGCAGCTTAGGGGTGGGCAGGGGGAGCCAAGAGACCCAGTACTTC. V and J are TRBV7-8 and TRBJ2-5, with TRBD1 identical over 7 bases. The CDR3 extends over 17 amino acids. Unmatched junction bases numbered 9, after V lost 1 base and J lost 1 base. The germline CDR1 and CDR2 sequences are SGHVS and FQNEAQ.

This rearrangement joins TRBV2 to TRBJ1-5; possibly TRBD1 for D (5 bases). Germline CDR1 and CDR2: SNHLY and FYNNEI. This CDR3 is 16 amino acids long. V dropped 2 bases and J dropped 3 bases, with 14 bases sitting between them. The CDR3 DNA is TGTGCCAGCAGTGAATGGGGGAGGTGGAACAATCAGCCCCAGCATTTT. Encoded protein: CASSEWGRWNNQPQHF.

The chain has TRBV10-3 and TRBJ2-1; 11 bases fit TRBD1. V trimming: 10 bases; J trimming: 0 bases; junction bases outside the gene matches: 17. Germline V CDR1 and CDR2: ENHRY, SYGVKD. This CDR3 contains 19 residues. The CDR3 DNA reads TGTGCCACCCAGGGGGTAGGACAGGGGGCCCTTAGCTCCTACAATGAGCAGTTCTTC. As protein: CATQGVGQGALSSYNEQFF.

The J gene is TRBJ1-4, the V gene TRBV27; TRBD1 agrees at 9 bases. V lost 6 bases to trimming and J lost 3 bases; unmatched junction nucleotides: 8. The CDR3 extends over 16 amino acids. Looked up from germline, CDR1 is MNHEY and CDR2 is SMNVEV (reference sequence). The CDR3 sequence: CASRRAGTGPNEKLFF. The DNA for the CDR3 is TGTGCCAGCAGAAGAGCCGGGACAGGGCCTAATGAAAAACTGTTTTTT.

This sequence joins TRBV7-9 and TRBJ2-3, with a tentative D call TRBD2 (5 bases). The V gene lost 6 bases and the J gene lost 3 bases, with 10 bases spanning the gap. The length of the CDR3 is 13 residues. The germline V gene has CDR1 SEHNR and CDR2 FQNEAQ (reference sequence). For the CDR3, the DNA is TGTGCCAGCAGGATACGGGGTACAGATACGCAGTATTTT. Translating gives CASRIRGTDTQYF.

In this sample, this clone turned up a few times. The CDR3 loop reads CSTTSSGSWNEQFF. The DNA for the CDR3 is TGCAGTACGACATCTAGCGGGAGTTGGAATGAGCAGTTCTTC. The V call is TRBV29-1, the J call TRBJ2-1, with TRBD2 identical over 10 bases. The CDR3 is 14 residues long. In germline, CDR1 is SQVTM, CDR2 ANQGSEA.

The V gene is TRBV2, the J gene TRBJ2-1; TRBD1 matches 12 bases. The germline gives CDR1 SNHLY, CDR2 FYNNEI. With 2 bases clipped from V and 12 bases from J, the junction kept 8 bases outside the gene matches. CDR3 length equals 15 residues. The CDR3 sequence is CASSEWSGQGAWQFF. The CDR3 DNA reads TGTGCCAGCAGTGAATGGTCGGGACAGGGGGCCTGGCAGTTCTTC. Variable domain in full (rest from reference TRBV2 and TRBJ2-1): EPEVTQTPSHQVTQMGQEVILRCVPISNHLYFYWYRQILGQKVEFLVSFYNNEISEKSEIFDDQFSVERPDGSNFTLKIRSTKLEDSAMYFCASSEWSGQGAWQFFGPGTRLTVL.

This sequence joins TRBV27 and TRBJ2-5; D is perhaps TRBD1 (6 bases). CDR1 is MNHEY and CDR2 is SMNVEV in the germline V gene (reference sequence). The ends were cut back, 5 bases at V and 0 bases at J, with 25 bases in the middle. CDR3 length: 19 amino acids. CDR3 amino acids: CASSPPSATGFSYQETQYF. In DNA, the CDR3 is TGTGCCAGCAGTCCCCCTTCCGCCACAGGGTTCTCGTACCAAGAGACCCAGTACTTC.

The chain links TRBV10-1 to TRBJ2-3, with no clear D. V gave up 2 bases and J gave up 1 base, with 7 bases separating them. The CDR3 has 14 amino acids. Germline lookup yields CDR1 WNHNN and CDR2 SYGVQD (reference sequence). CDR3 residues: CASSERIGTDTQYF. In DNA form, the CDR3 reads TGCGCCAGCAGTGAGCGTATTGGCACAGATACGCAGTATTTT.

The chain recombines TRBV5-1 with TRBJ2-7; possible D gene TRBD1, 6 bases. The V end lost 0 bases, the J end lost 6 bases, and 13 bases lay between the germline ends. There are 14 residues in the CDR3. Germline V gene data show CDR1 as SGHRS and CDR2 as YFSETQ. Here the CDR3 reads CASSLDPGAGEQYF. The CDR3 nucleotides read TGCGCCAGCAGCTTGGATCCAGGGGCGGGCGAGCAGTACTTC.

The rearrangement uses TRBV6-5 and TRBJ2-3; 7 nucleotides match TRBD2. The CDR3 totals 14 residues. With V trimmed by 4 bases and J by 6 bases, 7 bases remained unmatched. Germline CDR1 reads MNHEY; CDR2 reads SVGAGI. The CDR3 is CASSLGGSADTQYF. The CDR3 DNA follows: TGTGCCAGCAGTTTGGGCGGGAGCGCGGATACGCAGTATTTT.

The chain uses TRBV5-1 and TRBJ2-7; 10 bases are a match to TRBD1. The CDR3 has 17 amino acids. With 3 bases clipped from V and 4 bases from J, the junction kept 13 bases outside the gene matches. Germline values: CDR1 SGHRS, CDR2 YFSETQ. This CDR3 reads CASSSRPSGQGIYEQYF. In DNA form, the CDR3 reads TGCGCCAGCAGCTCACGACCTTCGGGACAGGGGATATACGAGCAGTACTTC.

This sequence joins TRBV10-3 and TRBJ1-6; D perhaps matches TRBD1 (6 bases). This CDR3 region has 15 residues. Trimming took 3 bases from V and 9 from J, leaving 15 bases between them. Germline V CDR1 and CDR2: ENHRY, SYGVKD. This chain's CDR3 is CAISERGSYGSPLHF. Here the CDR3 DNA reads TGTGCCATCAGTGAAAGGGGGTCTTACGGTTCACCCCTCCACTTT.

The gene calls are TRBV10-3 and TRBJ2-1; 9 nucleotides align to TRBD1. Germline CDR1 is ENHRY and CDR2 is SYGVKD. The CDR3 runs 14 residues. J lost 8 bases, V lost 6 bases, and 8 bases had no gene match. The CDR3: CAIRSDRGPDEQFF. For the CDR3, the DNA is TGTGCCATCAGGTCGGACAGGGGTCCGGATGAGCAGTTCTTC.

This sequence joins TRBV7-2 and TRBJ1-2, with 10 bases that match TRBD1. J gave up 5 bases and V 3 bases, and 6 bases lay outside the gene matches. Looked up from germline, CDR1 is SGHTA and CDR2 is FQGNSA. The CDR3 runs to 15 residues. CDR3 coding DNA: TGTGCCAGCAGCTTTGGGACAGGGGTTAGATATGGCTACACCTTC. Its translation is CASSFGTGVRYGYTF.

The rearrangement uses TRBV28 and TRBJ1-3; TRBD1 might be the D (6 bases). Germline lookup yields CDR1 MDHEN and CDR2 SYDVKM. V was cut by 3 bases and J by 8 bases, with 14 bases left in between. The CDR3 loop spans 14 amino acids. The CDR3 region has the DNA TGTGCCAGCAGTTTGCCAGGGGCCTCGGACACCATATATTTT. Translated, it gives CASSLPGASDTIYF.

This rearrangement joins TRBV19 to TRBJ2-5; perhaps TRBD2 as D (6 bases). The CDR3 runs 18 residues. Germline V CDR1 and CDR2: LNHDA, SQIVND (reference sequence). Trimming left V 3 bases short and J 0 bases short, with 20 bases between. This CDR3 is CASSMGLAGGKYQETQYF. CDR3 bases: TGTGCCAGTAGTATGGGGCTGGCGGGCGGGAAGTACCAAGAGACCCAGTACTTC.

CDR3 residues: CAWSVLAGWDTEAFF. Written as DNA, the CDR3 is TGTGCCTGGAGTGTTTTGGCAGGGTGGGACACTGAAGCTTTCTTT. The chain is built from TRBV30 and TRBJ1-1, with a tentative D call TRBD1 (5 bases). In germline, CDR1 is GTSNPN, CDR2 SVGIG (reference sequence). V dropped 0 bases and J dropped 3 bases, with 14 bases sitting between them. The length of the CDR3 is 15 residues.